Listed here are 5 T cell receptor beta chains from one sample, sequenced in a study of OX40 agonist ivuxolimab in advanced cancers. Sequencing used immunoSEQ multiplex PCR; TCRdb keeps in-frame clones, though not all of them. The top ten clones hold around 1.5% of a sample with more than 80,000 clones, 80% to 90% of them seen once. The starting material was CD4+ or CD8+ T cells sorted from blood, obtained in a trial of the OX40 agonist ivuxolimab. These TCRs come from an adult with an advanced solid tumor such as melanoma, head and neck, liver or kidney cancer.

This sequence joins TRBV2 and TRBJ1-4; 10 bases map to TRBD1. Germline CDR1 and CDR2: SNHLY and FYNNEI. V lost 5 bases to trimming and J lost 12 bases; unmatched junction nucleotides: 6. CDR3 length: 13 residues. This CDR3 is CASSPPGQGELFF. The CDR3, as DNA: TGTGCCAGCAGTCCCCCCGGACAGGGGGAACTGTTTTTT.

The V call is TRBV2, the J call TRBJ2-1; no reliable D call. V was trimmed by 3 bases and J by 4 bases, leaving 7 bases between them. CDR3 length: 13 residues. The V gene's germline CDR1 is SNHLY and CDR2 FYNNEI. The CDR3 loop reads CASSERPYNEQFF. Here the CDR3 DNA reads TGTGCCAGCAGTGAGCGCCCATACAATGAGCAGTTCTTC.

V is TRBV19 and J is TRBJ1-2; 8 positions agree with TRBD1. This CDR3 region has 12 residues. Germline CDR1 reads LNHDA; CDR2 reads SQIVND (reference sequence). Trimming cost V 6 bases and J 5 bases; bases outside gene matches: 2. CDR3 loop: CASRGTGYGYTF. In DNA, the CDR3 is TGTGCCAGTAGAGGGACAGGTTATGGCTACACCTTC.

V and J are TRBV7-8 and TRBJ2-5, with D perhaps matching TRBD1 (5 bases). The CDR3 totals 14 residues. Trimming took off 7 bases at V and 4 bases at J, with 16 bases between the two ends. Germline CDR1 and CDR2: SGHVS and FQNEAQ. CDR3 loop: CASISWQGLETQYF. The DNA of the CDR3 is TGTGCCAGCATTTCTTGGCAGGGCCTAGAGACCCAGTACTTC.

This chain uses TRBV7-6 with TRBJ2-5; no clear D. Trimming left V 5 bases short and J 2 bases short, with 9 bases between. Germline V gives CDR1 SGHVS, CDR2 FNYEAQ. This CDR3 has 13 amino acids. The CDR3 DNA reads as TGTGCCAGCAGCCTCGGACGGCAAGAGACCCAGTACTTC. This encodes CASSLGRQETQYF.